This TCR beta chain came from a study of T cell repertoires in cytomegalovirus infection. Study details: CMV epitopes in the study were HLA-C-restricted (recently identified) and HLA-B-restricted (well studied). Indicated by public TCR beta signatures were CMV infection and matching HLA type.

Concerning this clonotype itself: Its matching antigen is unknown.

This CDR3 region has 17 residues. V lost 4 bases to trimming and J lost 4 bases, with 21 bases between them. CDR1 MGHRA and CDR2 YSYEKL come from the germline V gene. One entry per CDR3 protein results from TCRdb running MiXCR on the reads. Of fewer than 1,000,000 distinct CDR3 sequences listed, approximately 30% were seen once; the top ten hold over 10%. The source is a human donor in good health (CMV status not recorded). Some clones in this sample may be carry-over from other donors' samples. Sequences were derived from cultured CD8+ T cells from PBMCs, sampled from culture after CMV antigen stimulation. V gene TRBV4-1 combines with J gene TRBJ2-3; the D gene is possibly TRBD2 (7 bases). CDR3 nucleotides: TGCGCCAGCAGCCGTGGGGGCCCGCTAGCGGTGTCAGATACGCAGTATTTT. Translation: CASSRGGPLAVSDTQYF.